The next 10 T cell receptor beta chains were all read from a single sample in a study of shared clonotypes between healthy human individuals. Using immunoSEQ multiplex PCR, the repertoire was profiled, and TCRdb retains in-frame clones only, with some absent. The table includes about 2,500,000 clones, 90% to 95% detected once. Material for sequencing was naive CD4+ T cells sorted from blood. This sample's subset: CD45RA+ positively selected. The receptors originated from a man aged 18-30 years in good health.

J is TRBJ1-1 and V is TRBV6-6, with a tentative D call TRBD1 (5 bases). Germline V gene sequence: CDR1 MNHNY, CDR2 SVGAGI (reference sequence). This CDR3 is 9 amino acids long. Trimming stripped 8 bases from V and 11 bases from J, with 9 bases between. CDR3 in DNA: TGTGCCAGCCGACGACAGGCTTTCTTT. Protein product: CASRRQAFF.

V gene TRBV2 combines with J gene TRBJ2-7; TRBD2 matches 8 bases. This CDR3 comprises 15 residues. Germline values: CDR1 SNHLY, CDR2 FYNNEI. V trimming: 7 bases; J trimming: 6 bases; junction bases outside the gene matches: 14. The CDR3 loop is CASIEGGAGGSEQYF. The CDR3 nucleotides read TGTGCCAGCATCGAGGGCGGGGCGGGAGGCAGCGAGCAGTACTTC.

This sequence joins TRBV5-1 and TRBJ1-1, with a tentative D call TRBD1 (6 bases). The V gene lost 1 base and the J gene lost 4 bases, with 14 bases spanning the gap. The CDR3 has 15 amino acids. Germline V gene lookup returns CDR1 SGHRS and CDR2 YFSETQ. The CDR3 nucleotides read TGCGCCAGCAGCTTGATGAGGGACATGGGCACTGAAGCTTTCTTT. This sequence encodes CASSLMRDMGTEAFF.

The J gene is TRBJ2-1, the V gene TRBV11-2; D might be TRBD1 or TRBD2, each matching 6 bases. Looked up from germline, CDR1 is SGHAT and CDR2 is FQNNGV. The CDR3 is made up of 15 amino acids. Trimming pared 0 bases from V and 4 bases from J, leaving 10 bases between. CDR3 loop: CASSLEGGLYNEQFF. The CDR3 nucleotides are TGTGCCAGCAGCTTAGAGGGGGGCTTATACAATGAGCAGTTCTTC.

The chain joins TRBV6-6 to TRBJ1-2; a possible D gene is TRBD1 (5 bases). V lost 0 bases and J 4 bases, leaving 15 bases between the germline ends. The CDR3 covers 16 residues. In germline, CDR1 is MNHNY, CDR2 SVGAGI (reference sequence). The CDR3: CASSYSSGPKGYGYTF. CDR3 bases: TGTGCCAGCAGTTACTCTTCGGGACCCAAGGGCTATGGCTACACCTTC.

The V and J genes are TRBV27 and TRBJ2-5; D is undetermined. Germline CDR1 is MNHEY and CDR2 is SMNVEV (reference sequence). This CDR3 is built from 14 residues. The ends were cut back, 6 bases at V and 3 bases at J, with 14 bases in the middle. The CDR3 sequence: CASRRHVLEETQYF. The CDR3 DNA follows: TGTGCCAGCAGGCGTCATGTCCTCGAAGAGACCCAGTACTTC.

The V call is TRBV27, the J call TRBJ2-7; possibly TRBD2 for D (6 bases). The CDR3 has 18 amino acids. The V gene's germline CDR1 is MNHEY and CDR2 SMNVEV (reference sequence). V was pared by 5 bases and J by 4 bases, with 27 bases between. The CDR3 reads CASSRSQPGRGKGYEQYF. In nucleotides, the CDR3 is TGTGCCAGCAGTCGGTCACAGCCCGGTCGCGGGAAGGGATACGAGCAGTACTTC.

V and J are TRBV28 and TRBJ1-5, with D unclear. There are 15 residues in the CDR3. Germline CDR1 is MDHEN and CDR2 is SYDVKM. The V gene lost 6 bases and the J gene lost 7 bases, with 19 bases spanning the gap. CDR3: CASSRSQVVGQPQHF. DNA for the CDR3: TGTGCCAGCAGCCGGTCTCAGGTAGTAGGGCAGCCCCAGCATTTT.

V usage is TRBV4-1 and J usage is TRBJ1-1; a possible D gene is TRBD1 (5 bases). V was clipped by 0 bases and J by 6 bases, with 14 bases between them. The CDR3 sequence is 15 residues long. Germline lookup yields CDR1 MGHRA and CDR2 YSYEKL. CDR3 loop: CASSQEGSGFSEAFF. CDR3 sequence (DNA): TGCGCCAGCAGCCAAGAGGGGTCAGGGTTCTCTGAAGCTTTCTTT.

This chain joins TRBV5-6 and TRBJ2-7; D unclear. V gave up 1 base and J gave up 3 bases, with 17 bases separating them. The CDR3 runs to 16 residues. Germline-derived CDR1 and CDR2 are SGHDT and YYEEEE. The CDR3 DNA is TGTGCCAGCAGCTTGTACGGTCAAACCTCTAACTACGAGCAGTACTTC. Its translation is CASSLYGQTSNYEQYF.